The sequence of this T cell receptor (beta chain) was determined in a study of response to subunit inactivated influenza vaccine. V lost 7 bases and J lost 4; bases outside the gene matches: 5. Germline assignment: CDR1 SGHDN and CDR2 FVKESK. The CDR3 consists of 13 residues. This clonotype was recorded many times. Antigen specificity is unknown. Each CDR3 protein is one row after TCRdb ran MiXCR on the RT-PCR reads. The data contain 450,000 to 700,000 distinct CDR3 sequences, approximately 14% of them seen just once; the ten biggest clones take up roughly 10%. General study findings and limits: Few new T cells, the authors suggested, are recruited by each seasonal influenza vaccination.

V is TRBV14 and J is TRBJ1-1, with 8 bases lining up with TRBD1. The sequencing here drew on PBMCs from blood, taken about 13 days after vaccination. This sequence was found in a man between 45 and 60 years old who received an inactivated influenza vaccine. The CDR3 spells CASTLGQATEAFF. Here the CDR3 DNA reads TGTGCCAGCACCTTGGGACAGGCCACTGAAGCTTTCTTT.